This is a list of T cell receptor beta chains from one sample in a study of MAIT cells during Salmonella Paratyphi A infection. MiXCR, run by TCRdb on the 5' RACE reads, gives a single entry per CDR3 protein. The sample carries about 710 distinct CDR3 sequences, around a sixth recorded once. Here the sequenced sample was MAIT cells from blood, taken at the middle sampling point of the challenge study. Every receptor here comes from a person aged 18 to 75 who was deliberately infected with Salmonella Paratyphi A in a paratyphoid fever challenge study. Both conserved end residues are part of each CDR3. The D gene is left open where the match is weak. A clone size is listed for some rows: how often the clone was seen (once, few, many), or a class if it is expanded.

d_gene: TRBD2
j_gene: TRBJ2-3
v_gene: TRBV20-1
abundance: once
len: 15
CDR3nt: TGCAGTGCCCCCAGCGGGGAGCACTCCTACAATGAGCAGTATTTT
CDR3aa: CSAPSGEHSYNEQYF

d_gene: TRBD2
j_gene: TRBJ2-4
v_gene: TRBV6-4
abundance: many
len: 14
CDR3nt: TGTGCCAGCAGTGACACTAGCGGGCCAAACATTCAGTACTTC
CDR3aa: CASSDTSGPNIQYF

d_gene: TRBD2
j_gene: TRBJ2-5
v_gene: TRBV6-4
abundance: once
len: 16
CDR3nt: TGTGCCAGCAGTGGGACTAGCGGGGGGGCCCAAGAGACCCAGTACTTC
CDR3aa: CASSGTSGGAQETQYF

d_gene: NA
j_gene: TRBJ2-5
v_gene: TRBV20-1
abundance: many
len: 14
CDR3nt: TGCAGTGCTAGAGACCGGGACCCTCAAGAGACCCAGTACTTC
CDR3aa: CSARDRDPQETQYF

d_gene: TRBD2
j_gene: TRBJ2-3
v_gene: TRBV6-4
abundance: medium-sized
len: 14
CDR3nt: TGTGCCAGCAGTGCTAGCGGGGGGGCAGATACGCAGTATTTT
CDR3aa: CASSASGGADTQYF

d_gene: TRBD2
j_gene: TRBJ2-3
v_gene: TRBV6-4
abundance: large
len: 15
CDR3nt: TGTGCCAGCCAAGCTAGCGGGGGGGCCGGAGATACGCAGTATTTT
CDR3aa: CASQASGGAGDTQYF

d_gene: TRBD2
j_gene: TRBJ2-1
v_gene: TRBV20-1
abundance: many
len: 15
CDR3nt: TGCAGTGCTAGCAGTATAGCGGGATCGTATAATGAGCAGTTCTTC
CDR3aa: CSASSIAGSYNEQFF

d_gene: NA
j_gene: TRBJ2-2
v_gene: TRBV6-4
abundance: hyperexpanded
len: 13
CDR3nt: TGTGCCAGCAGTGCAGGGGACACCGGGGAGCTGTTTTTT
CDR3aa: CASSAGDTGELFF

d_gene: NA
j_gene: TRBJ2-3
v_gene: TRBV6-4
abundance: many
len: 10
CDR3nt: TGTGCCAGCAACCAAGATACGCAGTATTTT
CDR3aa: CASNQDTQYF

d_gene: NA
j_gene: TRBJ2-7
v_gene: TRBV4-2
abundance: medium-sized
len: 15
CDR3nt: TGTGCCAGCAGCCATCTCAGGGACGGATCCTACGAGCAGTACTTC
CDR3aa: CASSHLRDGSYEQYF

d_gene: TRBD1
j_gene: TRBJ2-1
v_gene: TRBV6-4
abundance: medium-sized
len: 15
CDR3nt: TGTGCCAGCAGTGACTCGGGACAGGGGTCGGATGAGCAGTTCTTC
CDR3aa: CASSDSGQGSDEQFF

d_gene: NA
j_gene: TRBJ2-7
v_gene: TRBV20-1
abundance: NA
len: 12
CDR3nt: TGCAGTGCTAGGGTCCGAGACTACGAGCAGTACTTC
CDR3aa: CSARVRDYEQYF

d_gene: NA
j_gene: TRBJ2-3
v_gene: TRBV6-2/TRBV6-3
abundance: medium-sized
len: 14
CDR3nt: TGTGCCAGTAGCTACAGGGAGATCACAGATACGCAGTATTTT
CDR3aa: CASSYREITDTQYF

d_gene: TRBD2
j_gene: TRBJ2-5
v_gene: TRBV20-1
abundance: many
len: 14
CDR3nt: TGCAGTGCTAGAGAAGGGCGGGGGCAAGAGACCCAGTACTTC
CDR3aa: CSAREGRGQETQYF

d_gene: NA
j_gene: TRBJ2-3
v_gene: TRBV24-1
abundance: medium-sized
len: 15
CDR3nt: TGTGCCACCAGTGATTTGGCCAGGGACACAGATACGCAGTATTTT
CDR3aa: CATSDLARDTDTQYF